A selection of T cell receptor beta chains follows, all from one sample in a study of spatial heterogeneity in lung cancer. TCRdb re-analysed the 5' RACE reads in MiXCR, keeping a single row per CDR3 protein. Found here are 60,000 or so distinct CDR3 sequences, nearly 6.5% of them singletons; the top ten hold roughly 15%. The sequencing used PBMCs, collected at surgery. The source is a female donor with early-stage non-small cell lung cancer. Each CDR3 is given with its conserved first and last residue. A D gene is named only where the DNA matches it firmly. Some rows have no size entry. The others give once, few or many, or a class for an expanded clone.

j_call,d_call,clone_size,v_call,cdr3_nt,cdr3_aa
TRBJ2-1,NA,NA,TRBV11-2,TGTGCCAGCAGCTTTTATGGGACCGATATCCTACACAATGAGCAGTTCTTC,CASSFYGTDILHNEQFF
TRBJ1-1,NA,many,TRBV25-1,TGTGCCAGCAGTATAGGGTGGGACACTGAAGCTTTCTTT,CASSIGWDTEAFF
TRBJ2-1,NA,many,TRBV27,TGTGCCAGCAGTTCCCCGCTGAGTTGGGGATACAATGAGCAGTTCTTC,CASSSPLSWGYNEQFF
TRBJ2-1,NA,many,TRBV18,TGTGCCAGCTCACCCCGGGACTCGAACCTACTTTACAATGAGCAGTTCTTC,CASSPRDSNLLYNEQFF
TRBJ1-5,NA,many,TRBV3-1,TGTGCCAGCAGCCACGGGGGAGGTCAAAGGGGGACCCAGCCCCAGCATTTT,CASSHGGGQRGTQPQHF
TRBJ2-7,TRBD1,NA,TRBV20-1,TGCAGTGCTTGTAGGACAGGGGGCACGGACGAGCAGTACTTC,CSACRTGGTDEQYF
TRBJ2-1,TRBD2,many,TRBV20-1,TGCAGTGCAAAGCAAGGGACTAGCGGGATAATCTCCTACAATGAGCAGTTCTTC,CSAKQGTSGIISYNEQFF
TRBJ1-1,NA,few,TRBV6-6,TGTGCCGGCCACCGGGAGGTGAACACTGAAGCTTTCTTT,CAGHREVNTEAFF
TRBJ2-5,TRBD2,few,TRBV4-2,TGTGCCAGCAGCCAAGGGACTAGCGGAGAGACCCAGTACTTC,CASSQGTSGETQYF
TRBJ1-2,TRBD1,few,TRBV3-1,TGTGCCAGCAGCCAAGATATAACAGGGGGAAGGGGCTACACCTTC,CASSQDITGGRGYTF
TRBJ1-4,NA,many,TRBV29-1,TGCAGCGCTATGACAGGCCGGCGAACTAATGAAAAACTGTTTTTT,CSAMTGRRTNEKLFF
TRBJ2-5,TRBD1,many,TRBV7-2,TGTGCAACTACCGGGACAGGAGAACAAGAGACCCAGTACTTC,CATTGTGEQETQYF
TRBJ1-6,NA,many,TRBV6-1,TGTGCCAGCAGTGAAAACCTGGCAGGGGATAATTCACCCCTCCACTTT,CASSENLAGDNSPLHF
TRBJ1-2,TRBD1,many,TRBV7-9,TGTGCCAGCAGCTCCCTACAGGGGATCAACTATGGCTACACCTTC,CASSSLQGINYGYTF
TRBJ1-2,NA,NA,TRBV20-1,TGCAGTGCTGTACAGGGAGTTGGCTACACCTTC,CSAVQGVGYTF
TRBJ2-2,TRBD1,many,TRBV7-3,TGTGCCAGCAGCTTGCACAGGGGGTATCCGAACACCGGGGAGCTGTTTTTT,CASSLHRGYPNTGELFF
TRBJ1-2,NA,NA,TRBV12-3/TRBV12-4,TGTGCCAGCAGTTTACGCGGGGGGCCAAACTATGGCTACACCTTC,CASSLRGGPNYGYTF
TRBJ2-1,NA,NA,TRBV7-2,TGTGCCAGCAGCTTAGCTGCTGGCTCCTTCAATGAGCAGTTCTTC,CASSLAAGSFNEQFF
TRBJ2-5,NA,NA,TRBV10-3,TGTGCCATCAGTGAGTTCAGGGAAACCCAGTACTTC,CAISEFRETQYF
TRBJ2-3,NA,few,TRBV12-3/TRBV12-4,TGTGCCAGCAGTTCCGGTTTCAACGGACCGACAGATACGCAGTATTTT,CASSSGFNGPTDTQYF
TRBJ1-1,NA,few,TRBV7-3,TGTGCCAGCAGCTTAAGTTCCGCTAACACTGAAGCTTTCTTT,CASSLSSANTEAFF
TRBJ2-1,NA,few,TRBV6-1,TGTGCCAGCAGTGAAGCCCCATCGGGTGAGCAGTTCTTC,CASSEAPSGEQFF
TRBJ2-1,NA,many,TRBV5-6,TGTGCCAGCAGCTTAGAGCCGCCCCCCTACAATGAGCAGTTCTTC,CASSLEPPPYNEQFF
TRBJ2-7,TRBD2,many,TRBV28,TGTGCCAGCAGCCTCACTAGCGGGAGCACCTACGAGCAGTACTTC,CASSLTSGSTYEQYF
TRBJ1-1,NA,many,TRBV7-2,TGTGCCAGCAGCTTCAACCTGAACACTGAAGCTTTCTTT,CASSFNLNTEAFF
TRBJ2-2,NA,many,TRBV6-5,TGTGCCAGCAGTTCGGGCAGGCCGAACACCGGGGAGCTGTTTTTT,CASSSGRPNTGELFF
TRBJ1-1,NA,many,TRBV6-5,TGTGCCAGCACCGCCTCAGGTGACACTGAAGCTTTCTTT,CASTASGDTEAFF
TRBJ2-1,NA,NA,TRBV6-5,TGTGCCAGCAGTTTATTTAGCGGTAACAATGAGCAGTTCTTC,CASSLFSGNNEQFF
TRBJ1-5,NA,many,TRBV6-6,TGTGCCAGCACCCCATCCGGTGGCGATCAGCCCCAGCATTTT,CASTPSGGDQPQHF
TRBJ2-4,NA,few,TRBV29-1,TGCAGCGTTGAGGGGGACGCCAAAAACATTCAGTACTTC,CSVEGDAKNIQYF
TRBJ2-1,TRBD2,few,TRBV12-3/TRBV12-4,TGTGCCAGCAGCAAAAGACTAGCGGGAGTCAATGAGCAGTTCTTC,CASSKRLAGVNEQFF
TRBJ2-2,NA,many,TRBV7-3,TGTGCCAGCAGCTTAAATTCAGGGGAGCTGTTTTTT,CASSLNSGELFF
TRBJ2-1,NA,NA,TRBV19,TGTGCCAGTATGGGGGGGGCCTTAGGACTAAAGCAGTTCTTC,CASMGGALGLKQFF
TRBJ1-1,NA,few,TRBV12-3/TRBV12-4,TGTGCCAGCACCGACAGGTACACTGAAGCTTTCTTT,CASTDRYTEAFF
TRBJ2-2,NA,NA,TRBV19,TGTGCCAGTAGTATCGCGGCGAACACCGGGGAGCTGTTTTTT,CASSIAANTGELFF
TRBJ2-5,TRBD2,many,TRBV10-3,TGTGCCATCAGTGTACCGGGAGGAGAGACCCAGTACTTC,CAISVPGGETQYF
TRBJ1-6,NA,many,TRBV7-8,TGTGCCAGCAGCCCGCCCGCAGGGTATAATTCACCCCTCCACTTT,CASSPPAGYNSPLHF